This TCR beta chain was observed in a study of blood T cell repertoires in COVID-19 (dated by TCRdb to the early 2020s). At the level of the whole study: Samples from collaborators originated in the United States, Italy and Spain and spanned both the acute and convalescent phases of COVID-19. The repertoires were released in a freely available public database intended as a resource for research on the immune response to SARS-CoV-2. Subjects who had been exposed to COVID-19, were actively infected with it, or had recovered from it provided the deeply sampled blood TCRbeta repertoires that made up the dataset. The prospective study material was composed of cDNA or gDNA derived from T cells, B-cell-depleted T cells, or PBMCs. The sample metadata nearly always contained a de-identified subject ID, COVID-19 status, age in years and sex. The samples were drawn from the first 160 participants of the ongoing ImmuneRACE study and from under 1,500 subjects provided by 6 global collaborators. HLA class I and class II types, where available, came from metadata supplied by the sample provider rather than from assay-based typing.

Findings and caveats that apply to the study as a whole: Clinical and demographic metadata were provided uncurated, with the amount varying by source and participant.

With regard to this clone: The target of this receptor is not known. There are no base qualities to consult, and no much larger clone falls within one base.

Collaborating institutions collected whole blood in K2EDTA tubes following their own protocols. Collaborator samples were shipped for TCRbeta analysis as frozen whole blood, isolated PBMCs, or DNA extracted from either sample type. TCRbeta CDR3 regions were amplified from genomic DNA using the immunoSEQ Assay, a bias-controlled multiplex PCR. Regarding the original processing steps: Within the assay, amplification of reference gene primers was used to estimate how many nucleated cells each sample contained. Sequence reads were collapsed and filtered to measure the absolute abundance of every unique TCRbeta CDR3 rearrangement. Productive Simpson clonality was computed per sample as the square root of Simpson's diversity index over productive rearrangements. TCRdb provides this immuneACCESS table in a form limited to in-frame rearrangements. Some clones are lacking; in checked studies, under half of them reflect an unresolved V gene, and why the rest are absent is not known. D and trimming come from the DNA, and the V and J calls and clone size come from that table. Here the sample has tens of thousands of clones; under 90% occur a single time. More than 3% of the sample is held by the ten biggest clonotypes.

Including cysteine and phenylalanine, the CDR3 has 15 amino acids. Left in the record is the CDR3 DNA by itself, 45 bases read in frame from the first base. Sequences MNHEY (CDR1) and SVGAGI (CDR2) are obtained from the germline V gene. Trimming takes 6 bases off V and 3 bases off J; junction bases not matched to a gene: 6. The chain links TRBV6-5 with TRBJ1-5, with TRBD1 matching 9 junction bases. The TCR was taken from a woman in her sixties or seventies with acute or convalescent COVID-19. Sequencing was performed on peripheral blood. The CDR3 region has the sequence CASRRQGEDNQPQHF. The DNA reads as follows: TGTGCCAGCAGACGACAGGGGGAGGACAATCAGCCCCAGCATTTT.